Below, 27 T cell receptor beta chains from the same sample are listed, as sequenced in a study of T cell responses to AZD1222 COVID-19 vaccine. Only in-frame clones appear in the TCRdb table, and some are missing; sequencing was by immunoSEQ multiplex PCR. This table has 120,000 or so clones, roughly nine tenths appearing once. The sequencing here drew on peripheral blood, taken on day 0 of AZD1222 vaccination. The receptors here all came from an adult in good health.

This CDR3 is CASSPGYRVGENTEAFF. In nucleotides, the CDR3 is TGTGCCAGCAGCCCAGGATACAGGGTAGGGGAAAACACTGAAGCTTTCTTT. The V and J genes are TRBV9 and TRBJ1-1; D may be TRBD1 (6 bases). Germline V gene data show CDR1 as SGDLS and CDR2 as YYNGEE. CDR3 length: 17 amino acids. Trimming removed 4 bases at V and 2 bases at J, with 21 bases between.

The chain couples TRBV11-2 to TRBJ2-2; D not certain. V was pared by 2 bases and J by 2 bases, with 12 bases between. Germline CDR1 reads SGHAT; CDR2 reads FQNNGV. This CDR3 is built from 16 residues. The CDR3: CASSLLVSFNTGELFF. The CDR3 nucleotides are TGTGCCAGCAGCTTATTGGTCAGTTTCAACACCGGGGAGCTGTTTTTT.

The chain employs TRBV6-2 or TRBV6-3 and TRBJ1-5, with a tentative D call TRBD1 (5 bases). Between the trimmed V and J ends, which lost 8 bases and 4 bases, there was a span of 15 bases. CDR3 length equals 14 residues. The germline gives CDR1 MNHEY, CDR2 SVGEGT. Here the CDR3 reads CASRSVGGNQPQHF. The CDR3 DNA reads as TGTGCCAGCCGTTCTGTCGGGGGGAATCAGCCCCAGCATTTT.

On this clone itself: One end of the junction is discordant with germline, which a read error may explain. The chain uses TRBV7-2 and TRBJ2-7; D may be TRBD2 (5 bases). The CDR3 extends over 12 amino acids. CDR1 SGHTA and CDR2 FQGNSA come from the germline V gene. This CDR3 is CASSLLEGYPYF. CDR3 in DNA: TGTGCCAGCAGCCTATTAGAGGGATATCCGTATTTC.

This clone is a singleton in its sample. The CDR3 spells CASSYWGVWDTEAFF. The CDR3 DNA sequence: TGTGCCAGCAGTTACTGGGGAGTGTGGGACACTGAAGCTTTCTTT. The rearrangement joins TRBV6-2 or TRBV6-3 to TRBJ1-1; D unclear. Germline loops: CDR1 MNHEY, CDR2 SVGEGT. The CDR3 spans 15 residues. Trimming removed 1 base at V and 3 bases at J, with 12 bases between.

The CDR3 sequence: CASSVSGGRPYEQYF. In DNA, the CDR3 is TGCGCCAGCAGCGTCTCGGGGGGGCGCCCCTACGAGCAGTACTTC. The J gene is TRBJ2-7, the V gene TRBV5-1; 8 positions match TRBD2. The CDR3 sequence is 15 residues long. The germline CDR1 and CDR2 sequences are SGHRS and YFSETQ. V was pared by 4 bases and J by 2 bases, with 8 bases of the junction left unmatched.

A few counts support this clone. This chain links TRBV5-1 with TRBJ2-7; 8 nucleotides agree with TRBD2. Germline trimming cut 4 bases from V and 4 bases from J; bases unmatched to any gene: 10. The length of the CDR3 is 15 residues. Germline assignment: CDR1 SGHRS and CDR2 YFSETQ. The CDR3 reads CASSPPRAGGYEQYF. Written as DNA, the CDR3 is TGCGCCAGCAGCCCCCCGAGGGCGGGAGGTTACGAGCAGTACTTC. Complete variable domain (other parts from reference TRBV5-1 and TRBJ2-7): KAGVTQTPRYLIKTRGQQVTLSCSPISGHRSVSWYQQTPGQGLQFLFEYFSETQRNKGNFPGRFSGRQFSNSRSEMNVSTLELGDSALYLCASSPPRAGGYEQYFGPGTRLTVT.

The chain has TRBV19 and TRBJ1-1; D may be TRBD1 (6 bases). V was shortened by 3 bases and J by 6 bases, with 17 bases between the two germline ends. The germline V gene has CDR1 LNHDA and CDR2 SQIVND (reference sequence). The CDR3 totals 15 residues. CDR3 protein: CASSISPQKGAEAFF. CDR3 nucleotide sequence: TGTGCCAGTAGTATTAGCCCCCAGAAGGGGGCTGAAGCTTTCTTT.

The chain recombines TRBV6-6 with TRBJ2-3; TRBD2 matches at 11 bases. The germline V gene encodes CDR1 MNHNY and CDR2 SVGAGI (reference sequence). CDR3 size: 16 residues. The J segment lost 0 bases and the V segment lost 8 bases, leaving 7 bases of the junction unmatched. The CDR3 loop reads CASGGTSGPSTDTQYF. The CDR3, as DNA: TGTGCCAGCGGGGGGACTAGCGGCCCTAGCACAGATACGCAGTATTTT.

The chain combines TRBV28 with TRBJ1-5; a weak D match, TRBD1 (5 bases). Germline V gene sequence: CDR1 MDHEN, CDR2 SYDVKM. The CDR3 runs to 14 residues. The V end lost 2 bases, the J end lost 3 bases, and 8 bases lay between the germline ends. This CDR3 reads CASSLKQDNQPQHF. In DNA form, the CDR3 reads TGTGCCAGCAGTTTAAAACAGGACAATCAGCCCCAGCATTTT.

The chain uses TRBV2 and TRBJ2-5; the D gene is possibly TRBD2 (6 bases). This CDR3 has 13 amino acids. CDR1 and CDR2 (germline): SNHLY, FYNNEI. V lost 4 bases to trimming and J lost 5 bases, with 11 bases between them. The CDR3 DNA sequence: TGTGCCAGCAGTGGGGCTAGCGTGGAGACCCAGTACTTC. Its translation: CASSGASVETQYF. Based on the CDR3 plus reference TRBV2 and TRBJ2-5, the full variable domain is EPEVTQTPSHQVTQMGQEVILRCVPISNHLYFYWYRQILGQKVEFLVSFYNNEISEKSEIFDDQFSVERPDGSNFTLKIRSTKLEDSAMYFCASSGASVETQYFGPGTRLLVL.

The V gene is TRBV19, the J gene TRBJ1-5; D unresolved. Per germline, CDR1 LNHDA and CDR2 SQIVND (reference sequence). The CDR3 has 14 residues. V lost 1 base to trimming and J lost 8 bases, with 12 bases between them. DNA of the CDR3: TGTGCCAGTAGTATAGTGACGGGCGAAGAGCCCCAGCATTTT. Translated, it gives CASSIVTGEEPQHF.

The DNA of the CDR3 is TGTGCCAGCAGTAACTACGAGCAGTACTTC. This codes for CASSNYEQYF. V and J are TRBV28 and TRBJ2-7; D gene unclear. The CDR3 sequence is 10 residues long. CDR1 and CDR2 from the germline V gene are MDHEN and SYDVKM. V was clipped by 5 bases and J by 3 bases, with 2 bases between them.

This clone was counted only a few times. The chain joins TRBV19 to TRBJ1-1; TRBD1 matches 7 bases. Germline V gene sequence: CDR1 LNHDA, CDR2 SQIVND (reference sequence). The CDR3 consists of 15 residues. The V gene end was trimmed by 0 bases and the J gene end by 5 bases; junction bases not matched to a gene: 6. CDR3 in amino acids: CASSIDGKGATEAFF. CDR3 coding DNA: TGTGCCAGTAGTATAGACGGGAAGGGGGCAACTGAAGCTTTCTTT. The variable domain in full, completed from reference TRBV19 and TRBJ1-1, reads DGGITQSPKYLFRKEGQNVTLSCEQNLNHDAMYWYRQDPGQGLRLIYYSQIVNDFQKGDIAEGYSVSREKKESFPLTVTSAQKNPTAFYLCASSIDGKGATEAFFGQGTRLTVV.

The chain joins TRBV7-3 to TRBJ1-1; D call uncertain. V lost 0 bases and J lost 1, with 9 bases in between. CDR3 length equals 15 residues. Germline V gene lookup returns CDR1 SGHTA and CDR2 FQGTGA. CDR3 loop: CASSLTGVRNTEAFF. The CDR3 DNA reads as TGTGCCAGCAGCTTAACCGGGGTTCGGAACACTGAAGCTTTCTTT. The whole variable domain, filled in from reference TRBV7-3 and TRBJ1-1, reads GAGVSQTPSNKVTEKGKYVELRCDPISGHTALYWYRQSLGQGPEFLIYFQGTGAADDSGLPNDRFFAVRPEGSVSTLKIQRTERGDSAVYLCASSLTGVRNTEAFFGQGTRLTVV.

The chain has TRBV10-3 and TRBJ1-3; 7 bases fit TRBD1. The CDR3 runs to 14 residues. The ends lost 8 bases at V and 4 bases at J; junction bases unmatched: 8. The V gene's germline CDR1 is ENHRY and CDR2 SYGVKD. DNA of the CDR3: TGTGCCATCTTCCCTGGGACAGCAGGAAACACCATATATTTT. Protein product: CAIFPGTAGNTIYF.

The rearrangement joins TRBV27 to TRBJ1-1, with D possibly being TRBD1 (5 bases). V was clipped by 6 bases and J by 11 bases, with 19 bases between them. Germline CDR1 is MNHEY and CDR2 is SMNVEV (reference sequence). CDR3 length: 13 residues. CDR3 amino acids: CASSPLRELRAFF. The CDR3 DNA follows: TGTGCCAGCAGCCCTCTCAGGGAGCTCCGGGCTTTCTTT.

The rearrangement joins TRBV19 to TRBJ1-1; TRBD1 aligns across 9 bases. Germline V gives CDR1 LNHDA, CDR2 SQIVND (reference sequence). Unmatched junction bases numbered 4, after V lost 5 bases and J lost 0 bases. The CDR3 runs 15 residues. The CDR3 DNA is TGTGCCAGTAGTGCGGACAGGGGATTGAACACTGAAGCTTTCTTT. Its translation: CASSADRGLNTEAFF.

The chain is built from TRBV24-1 and TRBJ2-2; D is perhaps TRBD2 (5 bases). V was clipped by 4 bases and J by 7 bases, with 15 bases between them. The length of the CDR3 is 15 residues. Germline lookup yields CDR1 KGHDR and CDR2 SFDVKD. DNA for the CDR3: TGTGCCACCAGTGAACCATCGGGCGCGGGCGGGGAGCTGTTTTTT. The encoded protein is CATSEPSGAGGELFF.

The gene calls are TRBV4-1 and TRBJ2-7; the match to TRBD2 covers 8 bases. Trimming cost V 1 base and J 6 bases; bases outside gene matches: 8. Germline V gives CDR1 MGHRA, CDR2 YSYEKL. CDR3 length: 15 residues. The CDR3, as DNA: TGCGCCAGCAGCCAAGCCGGCGGGAGGCTCGGCGAGCAGTACTTC. It encodes CASSQAGGRLGEQYF.

This clone was picked up a small number of times. The rearrangement joins TRBV5-1 to TRBJ1-1, with D possibly being TRBD1 (5 bases). CDR1 and CDR2 from the germline V gene are SGHRS and YFSETQ. CDR3 length equals 14 residues. Trimming removed 4 bases from V and 0 bases from J, with 10 bases in between. The CDR3 nucleotides are TGCGCCAGCAGCCCGGACACGTTGAACACTGAAGCTTTCTTT. Amino acid sequence: CASSPDTLNTEAFF.

The V and J genes are TRBV28 and TRBJ1-6, with D uncertain. The length of the CDR3 is 16 residues. In germline, CDR1 is MDHEN, CDR2 SYDVKM. Trimming pared 2 bases from V and 0 bases from J, leaving 8 bases between. This CDR3 is CASSLRMSSYNSPLHF. CDR3 bases: TGTGCCAGCAGTTTACGCATGAGCTCCTATAATTCACCCCTCCACTTT.

The V gene is TRBV6-2 or TRBV6-3, the J gene TRBJ2-7; the match to TRBD1 covers 7 bases. This CDR3 spans 13 amino acids. The junction had 6 bases not matched to a gene; V was cut back by 6 bases and J by 4 bases. Germline V gene lookup returns CDR1 MNHEY and CDR2 SVGEGT. The CDR3 region is CASSRDRNYEQYF. CDR3 sequence (DNA): TGTGCCAGCAGCCGGGACAGAAATTACGAGCAGTACTTC.

The chain uses TRBV13 and TRBJ2-7, with no clear D. The length of the CDR3 is 15 residues. Per the germline V gene, CDR1 is PRHDT and CDR2 is FYEKMQ (reference sequence). V gave up 5 bases and J gave up 4 bases, with 18 bases separating them. The CDR3 loop reads CASSLRLGRRYEQYF. Here the CDR3 DNA reads TGTGCCAGCAGCCTCAGGTTGGGCAGAAGGTACGAGCAGTACTTC.

The chain carries TRBV3-1 (or the pseudogene TRBV3-2) and TRBJ1-2; D is uncertain. The CDR3 sequence is 15 residues long. V gave up 3 bases and J gave up 7 bases, with 18 bases separating them. Germline V gene data show CDR1 as LGHDT and CDR2 as YNNKEL (reference sequence). CDR3 nucleotide sequence: TGTGCCAGCAGCCAGTGGCAGATACGGGAGGGTGGCTACACCTTC. Translation: CASSQWQIREGGYTF.

V gene TRBV4-2 combines with J gene TRBJ2-7; perhaps TRBD1 as D (6 bases). Germline V gene sequence: CDR1 LGHNA, CDR2 YNFKEQ. V lost 4 bases to trimming and J lost 5 bases, with 18 bases between them. The CDR3 has 15 amino acids. The CDR3 nucleotides are TGTGCCAGCAGCCGAGACGCCACAGGGTTAAACGAGCAGTACTTC. Protein sequence: CASSRDATGLNEQYF.

This chain joins TRBV5-1 and TRBJ2-3; D is undetermined. Germline values: CDR1 SGHRS, CDR2 YFSETQ. This CDR3 has 15 amino acids. Trimming removed 0 bases at V and 0 bases at J, with 8 bases between. CDR3 DNA: TGCGCCAGCAGCTTGGGCAGGCCTAGCACAGATACGCAGTATTTT. Protein: CASSLGRPSTDTQYF.